The source of this T cell receptor (beta chain) is a study of Tregs in tolerant kidney transplant recipients. The CDR3 is made up of 15 amino acids. J gave up 10 bases and V 0 bases, and 11 bases lay outside the gene matches. The germline V gene has CDR1 SGHRS and CDR2 YFSETQ. This clone was found once. Here immunoSEQ multiplex PCR was the method, and the copy in TCRdb shows in-frame clones only, minus some. The data hold 240,000 or so clones, with about 80% observed a single time. Input material: CD4+ T cells from blood. The chain employs TRBV5-1 and TRBJ2-3; 7 bases map to TRBD1. This TCR derives from a human donor in good health. CDR3 nucleotides: TGCGCCAGCAGCTTGGGGTCCGACAGGGCACGTGCGCAGTATTTT. It yields the protein CASSLGSDRARAQYF. Looking up the rest from reference TRBV5-1 and TRBJ2-3 gives the full variable domain: KAGVTQTPRYLIKTRGQQVTLSCSPISGHRSVSWYQQTPGQGLQFLFEYFSETQRNKGNFPGRFSGRQFSNSRSEMNVSTLELGDSALYLCASSLGSDRARAQYFGPGTRLTVL.